These 29 T cell receptor beta chains came from one sample sequenced in a study of T cells in Graves' hyperthyroidism and ophthalmopathy. The source material, RNA transcripts, was used to amplify TCR beta CDR3 regions. First-round RT-PCR targeting the TCR CDR3 was performed with the HTBI primer set. MiXCR, applied by TCRdb to the multiplex PCR reads, yields one record per CDR3 protein. The sample gives about 600,000 distinct CDR3 sequences, approximately 15% of which show up once; around 3.3% is in the top ten. Sequencing used blood. These receptors originate from a woman between 40 and 55 years old with Graves' ophthalmopathy.

This clonotype was seen ten or more times. The chain joins TRBV7-9 to TRBJ2-1, with TRBD2 matching 9 bases. The germline V gene encodes CDR1 SEHNR and CDR2 FQNEAQ (reference sequence). This CDR3 spans 16 amino acids. V dropped 5 bases and J dropped 6; count of bases not matched to a gene: 11. The CDR3 reads CASSSRERGDFNEQFF. The CDR3, as DNA: TGTGCCAGCAGCAGCCGTGAGCGGGGGGATTTCAATGAGCAGTTCTTC.

This clonotype was detected many times. V gene TRBV5-1 combines with J gene TRBJ2-7; perhaps TRBD2 as D (6 bases). V lost 3 bases, J lost 5 bases, and 15 bases lay in between. The V gene's germline CDR1 is SGHRS and CDR2 YFSETQ. CDR3 length: 14 residues. Written as DNA, the CDR3 is TGCGCCAGCAGCTCAACCGGGACTTTGGACGAGCAGTACTTC. This sequence encodes CASSSTGTLDEQYF.

This clonotype has ten or more counts. This chain links TRBV2 with TRBJ2-1; TRBD2 matches at 7 bases. Trimming cost V 4 bases and J 6 bases; bases outside gene matches: 9. CDR3 length equals 15 residues. Germline values: CDR1 SNHLY, CDR2 FYNNEI. CDR3 DNA sequence: TGTGCCAGCAGTGGCGGGACTACCTCTTCCAATGAGCAGTTCTTC. Translated: CASSGGTTSSNEQFF.

This clonotype was detected ten times or more. V usage is TRBV20-1 and J usage is TRBJ2-7; TRBD2 might be the D (6 bases). V dropped 6 bases and J dropped 3 bases, with 12 bases sitting between them. This CDR3 has 12 amino acids. CDR1 and CDR2 from the germline V gene are DFQATT and SNEGSKA (reference sequence). CDR3 DNA sequence: TGCAGTGCCCAACCGGGGGACTACGAGCAGTACTTC. Translation: CSAQPGDYEQYF.

This clonotype showed up many times. The rearrangement uses TRBV27 and TRBJ2-1; no firm D call. V lost 3 bases to trimming and J lost 8 bases, with 2 bases between them. Germline CDR1 reads MNHEY; CDR2 reads SMNVEV (reference sequence). This CDR3 region has 10 residues. Here the CDR3 DNA reads TGTGCCAGCAGTTTCGATGAGCAGTTCTTC. As protein: CASSFDEQFF.

The rearrangement links TRBV5-6 to TRBJ1-1; no firm D call. The V end lost 1 base, the J end lost 0 bases, and 10 bases lay between the germline ends. The CDR3 covers 15 residues. The V gene's germline CDR1 is SGHDT and CDR2 YYEEEE. The DNA for the CDR3 is TGTGCCAGCAGCTTGACCCCCCCGGTGAACACTGAAGCTTTCTTT. Protein product: CASSLTPPVNTEAFF. Variable domain in full (rest from reference TRBV5-6 and TRBJ1-1): DAGVTQSPTHLIKTRGQQVTLRCSPKSGHDTVSWYQQALGQGPQFIFQYYEEEERQRGNFPDRFSGHQFPNYSSELNVNALLLGDSALYLCASSLTPPVNTEAFFGQGTRLTVV.

This clonotype has at least ten counts. The V and J genes are TRBV20-1 and TRBJ1-1, with TRBD1 as a possible D gene (5 bases). Between the trimmed V and J ends, which lost 4 bases and 1 base, there was a span of 10 bases. The CDR3 is 13 amino acids. CDR1 and CDR2 (germline): DFQATT, SNEGSKA (reference sequence). The CDR3 sequence is CSATGTENTEAFF. For the CDR3, the DNA is TGCAGTGCTACCGGGACGGAGAACACTGAAGCTTTCTTT.

This clonotype was detected ten times or more. The V gene is TRBV6-1, the J gene TRBJ1-5; no firm D call. The germline gives CDR1 MNHNS, CDR2 SASEGT. The CDR3 is made up of 16 amino acids. Trimming left V 0 bases short and J 0 bases short, with 9 bases between. The CDR3 is CASSEAHFYSNQPQHF. The CDR3 DNA is TGTGCCAGCAGTGAAGCGCACTTTTATAGCAATCAGCCCCAGCATTTT.

Ten or more counts support this clonotype. The genes are TRBV30 and TRBJ1-4; possibly TRBD1 for D (6 bases). Germline values: CDR1 GTSNPN, CDR2 SVGIG (reference sequence). The CDR3 contains 13 residues. Trimming took 3 bases from V and 7 from J, leaving 12 bases between them. The DNA of the CDR3 is TGTGCCTGGAGGATGGACAGCTTTGAAAAACTGTTTTTT. This translates into CAWRMDSFEKLFF. Looking up the rest from reference TRBV30 and TRBJ1-4 gives the full variable domain: SQTIHQWPATLVQPVGSPLSLECTVEGTSNPNLYWYRQAAGRGLQLLFYSVGIGQISSEVPQNLSASRPQDRQFILSSKKLLLSDSGFYLCAWRMDSFEKLFFGSGTQLSVL.

This clonotype was observed a few times. The chain couples TRBV4-1 to TRBJ1-4, with a tentative D call TRBD1 (5 bases). Trimming stripped 1 base from V and 4 bases from J, with 10 bases between. Germline CDR1 reads MGHRA; CDR2 reads YSYEKL. This CDR3 has 15 residues. The CDR3 here is CASSQVWGYNEKLFF. The CDR3 DNA follows: TGCGCCAGCAGCCAAGTGTGGGGGTATAATGAAAAACTGTTTTTT.

The chain uses TRBV11-1 and TRBJ2-1; 10 bases are shared with TRBD2. The CDR3 extends over 15 amino acids. Trimming removed 5 bases from V and 6 bases from J; junction bases left unmatched: 7. Germline V CDR1 and CDR2: SGHAT, FQDESV (reference sequence). CDR3 sequence: CASSLLSGRTNEQFF. The CDR3 DNA is TGTGCCAGCAGCCTCCTTAGCGGGAGGACCAATGAGCAGTTCTTC.

This chain connects TRBV28 to TRBJ1-5; D call uncertain. Germline-derived CDR1 and CDR2 are MDHEN and SYDVKM. Deletions cut 7 bases from V and 2 bases from J, with 3 bases between. The CDR3 contains 11 residues. In nucleotides, the CDR3 is TGTGCCAGCATCCGCAATCAGCCCCAGCATTTT. Translating it yields CASIRNQPQHF.

The rearrangement joins TRBV12-3 or TRBV12-4 to TRBJ2-3; 11 bases agree with TRBD2. The length of the CDR3 is 19 residues. V shed 5 bases, J shed 0 bases, and the junction held 13 bases outside the gene matches. The CDR3 DNA follows: TGTGCCAGCAGTGGGGAGGGCGGGACTAGCGGCCAGAGCACAGATACGCAGTATTTT. It codes for CASSGEGGTSGQSTDTQYF.

The chain uses TRBV19 and TRBJ1-5; no clear D. V lost 3 bases and J 2 bases, leaving 8 bases between the germline ends. From germline, CDR1 is LNHDA and CDR2 SQIVND (reference sequence). The CDR3 has 14 residues. The CDR3 DNA follows: TGTGCCAGTAGTATGAGACTCGGCAATCAGCCCCAGCATTTT. It is translated as CASSMRLGNQPQHF.

This clonotype has just a few counts. The rearrangement joins TRBV27 to TRBJ2-6; TRBD2 is a possible D gene (5 bases). Germline V gene lookup returns CDR1 MNHEY and CDR2 SMNVEV (reference sequence). The CDR3 is made up of 15 amino acids. Trimming pared 2 bases from V and 4 bases from J, leaving 9 bases between. Here the CDR3 DNA reads TGTGCCAGCAGTTTAAGCGGTTTGGGGGCCAACGTCCTGACTTTC. Amino acid sequence: CASSLSGLGANVLTF.

The genes are TRBV5-6 and TRBJ2-5; tentatively, D is TRBD1 or TRBD2 (5 bases each). This CDR3 region has 14 residues. V was cut by 4 bases and J by 5 bases, with 15 bases left in between. Germline V lookup: CDR1 SGHDT, CDR2 YYEEEE. CDR3: CASSPEPGRETQYF. CDR3 coding DNA: TGTGCCAGCAGCCCCGAACCGGGACGGGAGACCCAGTACTTC.

This clonotype has only a few counts. The CDR3 region has the DNA TGTGCCACCAGTGATTCGGGACAGTACAATGAGCAGTTCTTC. Translation gives CATSDSGQYNEQFF. This sequence joins TRBV24-1 and TRBJ2-1; 7 nucleotides align to TRBD1. Trimming at V came to 2 bases and at J to 4 bases, leaving 1 base not matched to a gene. The CDR3 spans 14 residues. CDR1 is KGHDR, CDR2 SFDVKD, per germline.

Concerning this clonotype itself: One base away lies a much larger clone, so this may be a sequencing read error. This chain joins TRBV7-2 and TRBJ2-7; 15 nucleotides match TRBD2. This CDR3 region has 16 residues. J gave up 3 bases and V 1 base, and 1 base lay outside the gene matches. The germline CDR1 and CDR2 sequences are SGHTA and FQGNSA. The CDR3 protein is CASSLGTSGRVYEQYV. CDR3 sequence (DNA): TGTGCCAGCAGCTTAGGGACTAGCGGGAGGGTCTACGAGCAGTACGTC.

The chain links TRBV30 to TRBJ1-1; D is uncertain. V gave up 0 bases and J gave up 9 bases, with 8 bases separating them. The CDR3 loop spans 11 amino acids. Germline V gene lookup returns CDR1 GTSNPN and CDR2 SVGIG (reference sequence). CDR3 DNA: TGTGCCTGGAGTGTAGTACAGCAAGCTTTCTTT. Its protein product is CAWSVVQQAFF.

The J gene is TRBJ2-2, the V gene TRBV6-1; 9 bases map to TRBD1. The V and J ends lost 6 bases and 5 bases, in that order; junction bases with no gene match: 7. The CDR3 sequence is 15 residues long. Germline CDR1 MNHNS, CDR2 SASEGT. The CDR3 here is CASRAPGTGTGELFF. CDR3 bases: TGTGCCAGCAGAGCCCCCGGGACAGGGACCGGGGAGCTGTTTTTT.

The table lists this clonotype with a few counts. V and J are TRBV29-1 and TRBJ1-1, with 7 nucleotides matching TRBD1. The CDR3 spans 12 residues. Trimming at V came to 4 bases and at J to 7 bases, leaving 6 bases not matched to a gene. CDR1 and CDR2 (germline): SQVTM, ANQGSEA. The CDR3 spells CSVGGRDSEAFF. The CDR3 DNA reads as TGCAGCGTTGGGGGCAGGGACAGTGAAGCTTTCTTT. Supplemented by reference TRBV29-1 and TRBJ1-1, the full variable domain reads SAVISQKPSRDICQRGTSLTIQCQVDSQVTMMFWYRQQPGQSLTLIATANQGSEATYESGFVIDKFPISRPNLTFSTLTVSNMSPEDSSIYLCSVGGRDSEAFFGQGTRLTVV.

As regards this clonotype: A much larger clone differs from this one at a single base, so this may be a read error. The V and J genes are TRBV7-3 and TRBJ1-4, with TRBD1 matching 10 bases. V lost 6 bases to trimming and J lost 7 bases; unmatched junction nucleotides: 11. This CDR3 comprises 16 residues. Germline loops: CDR1 SGHTA, CDR2 FQGTGA. CDR3 coding DNA: TGTGCCAGCAGTCCCGGGACAGGGGCCGGTAGTGAAAAACTGTTTTTT. Translated: CASSPGTGAGSEKLFF.

This clonotype was observed at least ten times. J is TRBJ2-7 and V is TRBV11-2; D is perhaps TRBD2 (7 bases). The CDR3 loop spans 15 amino acids. V lost 5 bases to trimming and J lost 2 bases, with 16 bases between them. The germline V gene encodes CDR1 SGHAT and CDR2 FQNNGV. The CDR3 is CASSPLGGQAYEQYF. In DNA form, the CDR3 reads TGTGCCAGCAGCCCCTTGGGGGGGCAAGCCTACGAGCAGTACTTC.

Many counts were recorded for this clonotype. V usage is TRBV12-3 or TRBV12-4 and J usage is TRBJ1-1; no definite D call. Trimming removed 3 bases at V and 6 bases at J, with 20 bases between. This CDR3 contains 16 residues. The CDR3 region is CASSFGETPATAEAFF. In DNA, the CDR3 is TGTGCCAGCAGTTTCGGGGAGACACCCGCCACGGCTGAAGCTTTCTTT.

V is TRBV19 and J is TRBJ1-2; the D is unclear. Per germline, CDR1 LNHDA and CDR2 SQIVND (reference sequence). The CDR3 extends over 11 amino acids. V was shortened by 5 bases and J by 5 bases, with 6 bases between the two germline ends. The CDR3 bases are TGTGCCAGTAGTGGGTTATATGGCTACACCTTC. Translating it yields CASSGLYGYTF.

The rearrangement uses TRBV4-1 and TRBJ2-1; 8 bases line up with TRBD2. The germline V gene has CDR1 MGHRA and CDR2 YSYEKL. The trim removed 0 bases at V and 8 bases at J, leaving 12 bases unmatched. This CDR3 is built from 17 residues. Here the CDR3 reads CASSQDGWTSQHDEQFF. CDR3 sequence (DNA): TGCGCCAGCAGCCAAGATGGGTGGACTAGCCAGCACGATGAGCAGTTCTTC.

This clonotype was counted a few times. This rearrangement joins TRBV11-2 to TRBJ1-6; 8 nucleotides match TRBD1. The V and J ends lost 5 bases and 9 bases, in that order; junction bases with no gene match: 6. The CDR3 loop spans 14 amino acids. Looked up from germline, CDR1 is SGHAT and CDR2 is FQNNGV. The CDR3 loop reads CASSRDRSLSPLHF. Written as DNA, the CDR3 is TGTGCCAGCAGCAGGGACAGGTCCCTTTCACCCCTCCACTTT.

The chain combines TRBV20-1 with TRBJ1-5, with TRBD1 identical over 9 bases. There are 14 residues in the CDR3. Trimming cost V 6 bases and J 2 bases; bases outside gene matches: 5. CDR1 DFQATT and CDR2 SNEGSKA come from the germline V gene (reference sequence). As DNA, the CDR3 is TGCAGTGCGGGGGGACAGGGAGGCAATCAGCCCCAGCATTTT. Its translation is CSAGGQGGNQPQHF.

This clonotype has at least ten counts. The V call is TRBV9, the J call TRBJ2-3; TRBD2 agrees at 9 bases. The germline V gene encodes CDR1 SGDLS and CDR2 YYNGEE. The CDR3 loop spans 15 amino acids. After removal of 1 base from V and 4 bases from J, the junction contained 4 bases not matched to a gene. CDR3 sequence (DNA): TGTGCCAGCAGCGTACTAGCGGGAATTGCAGATACGCAGTATTTT. As protein: CASSVLAGIADTQYF.